Listed below are T cell receptor beta chains from one sample, sequenced in a study of T cells in Graves' hyperthyroidism and ophthalmopathy. TCRdb independently ran MiXCR on the multiplex PCR reads; one entry per CDR3 protein. The sample gives 500,000 or so distinct CDR3 sequences, roughly 18% of which show up once; 17% is in the top ten. Sequenced: blood. The receptors originated from a woman aged 18-35 years with Graves' ophthalmopathy. Each CDR3 is given with its conserved first and last residue. The order of the fields is D gene, V gene, clone size, J gene, CDR3 DNA, CDR3 protein. The D gene is left open where the match is weak. Not every row has a clone size; where given, it reads once, few, many or a size class.

d_call: .
v_call: TRBV2
clone_size: few
j_call: TRBJ1-2
cdr3_nt: TGTGCCAGCAGTGAGGGGAGAGACTATGGCTACACCTTC
cdr3_aa: CASSEGRDYGYTF

d_call: .
v_call: TRBV5-1
clone_size: many
j_call: TRBJ2-3
cdr3_nt: TGCGCCAGCAGCTTGTGGGGAACCTTGGGGGATACGCAGTATTTT
cdr3_aa: CASSLWGTLGDTQYF

d_call: .
v_call: TRBV5-1
clone_size: .
j_call: TRBJ2-1
cdr3_nt: TGCGCCAGCAGCTTTAGCGCCCCAATCAATGAGCAGTTCTTC
cdr3_aa: CASSFSAPINEQFF

d_call: .
v_call: TRBV30
clone_size: many
j_call: TRBJ2-2
cdr3_nt: TGTGCCTGGAGTACCCGCTCGGACGGGGAGCTGTTTTTT
cdr3_aa: CAWSTRSDGELFF

d_call: .
v_call: TRBV3-1
clone_size: many
j_call: TRBJ2-2
cdr3_nt: TGTGCCAGCAGGGACGGCGGGACCAGCACCGGGGAGCTGTTTTTT
cdr3_aa: CASRDGGTSTGELFF

d_call: .
v_call: TRBV6-1
clone_size: .
j_call: TRBJ1-5
cdr3_nt: TGTGCCAGCAGCTTTGACAGTAACCTCCCCCAGCATTTT
cdr3_aa: CASSFDSNLPQHF

d_call: .
v_call: TRBV30
clone_size: many
j_call: TRBJ1-5
cdr3_nt: TGTGCCTGGAGTGACCGGTTCTATCAGCCCCAGCATTTT
cdr3_aa: CAWSDRFYQPQHF

d_call: TRBD1
v_call: TRBV6-5
clone_size: many
j_call: TRBJ1-6
cdr3_nt: TGTGCCAGCAGTTACTCGAACAGGGGCGGCTCACCCCTCCACTTT
cdr3_aa: CASSYSNRGGSPLHF

d_call: TRBD1
v_call: TRBV2
clone_size: many
j_call: TRBJ1-5
cdr3_nt: TGTGCCAGCAGATTGACAGGGGAGGGGCCCCAGCATTTT
cdr3_aa: CASRLTGEGPQHF

d_call: .
v_call: TRBV12-3/TRBV12-4
clone_size: many
j_call: TRBJ2-1
cdr3_nt: TGTGCCAGCAGTTTAGTCCGGGACTTAGCCTACAATGAGCAGTTCTTC
cdr3_aa: CASSLVRDLAYNEQFF

d_call: .
v_call: TRBV12-3/TRBV12-4
clone_size: many
j_call: TRBJ2-1
cdr3_nt: TGTGCCAGCAGTTTAGCGGCCGGGGACGATGAGCAGTTCTTC
cdr3_aa: CASSLAAGDDEQFF

d_call: TRBD2
v_call: TRBV10-3
clone_size: .
j_call: TRBJ2-7
cdr3_nt: TGTGCCATCAGTGAGTCGACTAGCGGGAGGGACGAGCAGTACTTC
cdr3_aa: CAISESTSGRDEQYF

d_call: .
v_call: TRBV20-1
clone_size: .
j_call: TRBJ2-2
cdr3_nt: TGCAGTGCTAGGGAAACAGGGATGACAGGGGAGCTGTTTTTT
cdr3_aa: CSARETGMTGELFF

d_call: .
v_call: TRBV19
clone_size: .
j_call: TRBJ1-1
cdr3_nt: TGTGCCAGTAGAGGTCCGGACAGTGAAGCTTTCTTT
cdr3_aa: CASRGPDSEAFF

d_call: TRBD2
v_call: TRBV3-1
clone_size: .
j_call: TRBJ2-1
cdr3_nt: TGTGCCTGCAGCCAAGGATTGAGTAGCGGGGGAGGCTCCTACAATGAGCAGTTCTTC
cdr3_aa: CACSQGLSSGGGSYNEQFF

d_call: .
v_call: TRBV29-1
clone_size: few
j_call: TRBJ2-7
cdr3_nt: TGCAGCGTTGAAGGCGGCAGACCCTACGAGCAGTACTTC
cdr3_aa: CSVEGGRPYEQYF

d_call: .
v_call: TRBV10-3
clone_size: few
j_call: TRBJ1-2
cdr3_nt: TGTGCCATCAGTGAGAGGGGGGTTCTATATGGCTACACCTTC
cdr3_aa: CAISERGVLYGYTF

d_call: .
v_call: TRBV27
clone_size: few
j_call: TRBJ2-7
cdr3_nt: TGTGCCAGCAGTGCCTTGGGGGGCGGCTACGAGCAGTACTTC
cdr3_aa: CASSALGGGYEQYF

d_call: .
v_call: TRBV5-6
clone_size: many
j_call: TRBJ2-5
cdr3_nt: TGTGCCAGCAGCTTGGCCGAGGAACAAGAGACCCAGTACTTC
cdr3_aa: CASSLAEEQETQYF

d_call: .
v_call: TRBV19
clone_size: few
j_call: TRBJ1-5
cdr3_nt: TGTGCCAGTAGGCCACCGGGGGCACAGCCCCAGCATTTT
cdr3_aa: CASRPPGAQPQHF

d_call: .
v_call: TRBV4-2
clone_size: .
j_call: TRBJ1-2
cdr3_nt: TGTGCCAGCAGCCAAGGACCACGGAGAACGTTAGGGACGGCTAATGGCTACACCTTC
cdr3_aa: CASSQGPRRTLGTANGYTF

d_call: TRBD1
v_call: TRBV7-2
clone_size: many
j_call: TRBJ1-2
cdr3_nt: TGTGCCAGCAGCTTAGACAGGGGGCCTTATGGCTACACCTTC
cdr3_aa: CASSLDRGPYGYTF

d_call: TRBD2
v_call: TRBV30
clone_size: many
j_call: TRBJ2-1
cdr3_nt: TGTGCCTGGGCTAGCGGGGGGGGGTACAATGAGCAGTTCTTC
cdr3_aa: CAWASGGGYNEQFF

d_call: TRBD1
v_call: TRBV6-1
clone_size: few
j_call: TRBJ2-1
cdr3_nt: TGTGCCGGACGGACAGGGGGTTCCTACAATGAGCAGTTCTTC
cdr3_aa: CAGRTGGSYNEQFF

d_call: .
v_call: TRBV6-2/TRBV6-3
clone_size: .
j_call: TRBJ1-3
cdr3_nt: TGTGCCAGCAGTTACGACCGACTCTCTGGAAACACCATATATTTT
cdr3_aa: CASSYDRLSGNTIYF

d_call: .
v_call: TRBV30
clone_size: many
j_call: TRBJ2-5
cdr3_nt: TGTGCCTGGGGGGGCAGGGTTCGAGAGACCCAGTACTTC
cdr3_aa: CAWGGRVRETQYF

d_call: .
v_call: TRBV10-3
clone_size: many
j_call: TRBJ2-1
cdr3_nt: TGTGCCATCAGTGTGGCCGTGGAGCAGTTCTTC
cdr3_aa: CAISVAVEQFF

d_call: TRBD2
v_call: TRBV6-1
clone_size: many
j_call: TRBJ2-3
cdr3_nt: TGTGCCAGCAGTGAAGGACTAGCGGGAGCAGATACGCAGTATTTT
cdr3_aa: CASSEGLAGADTQYF

d_call: .
v_call: TRBV11-1
clone_size: many
j_call: TRBJ2-7
cdr3_nt: TGTGCCAGCAGCCCAACAGGGTTGTCCTACGAGCAGTACTTC
cdr3_aa: CASSPTGLSYEQYF

d_call: TRBD1
v_call: TRBV28
clone_size: few
j_call: TRBJ1-6
cdr3_nt: TGTGCCAGCAGTTTAACAGGGGGCGCCGCTGAAAATTCACCCCTCCACTTT
cdr3_aa: CASSLTGGAAENSPLHF

d_call: .
v_call: TRBV3-1
clone_size: few
j_call: TRBJ1-3
cdr3_nt: TGTGCCAGCAACAATAGGGTGGATGGAAACACCATATATTTT
cdr3_aa: CASNNRVDGNTIYF

d_call: .
v_call: TRBV28
clone_size: few
j_call: TRBJ1-4
cdr3_nt: TGTGCCAGCATGGGGGGGATCAATGAAAAACTGTTTTTT
cdr3_aa: CASMGGINEKLFF

d_call: .
v_call: TRBV4-1
clone_size: .
j_call: TRBJ2-4
cdr3_nt: TGCGCCAGCAGCCAAGATACAGGGTGGAGCATTCAGTACTTC
cdr3_aa: CASSQDTGWSIQYF

d_call: .
v_call: TRBV19
clone_size: few
j_call: TRBJ1-1
cdr3_nt: TGTGCCAGTACCACAGGGTTTGTCGCTGAAGCTTTCTTT
cdr3_aa: CASTTGFVAEAFF

d_call: .
v_call: TRBV5-1
clone_size: many
j_call: TRBJ1-1
cdr3_nt: TGCGCCAGCAGCTCCTTTGGGGGCTCGAACACTGAAGCTTTCTTT
cdr3_aa: CASSSFGGSNTEAFF

d_call: TRBD2
v_call: TRBV3-1
clone_size: .
j_call: TRBJ2-3
cdr3_nt: TGTGCCAGCAGCCCCCGGGGCGGGGGGGCTTGGGATACGCAGTATTTT
cdr3_aa: CASSPRGGGAWDTQYF

d_call: .
v_call: TRBV28
clone_size: .
j_call: TRBJ2-7
cdr3_nt: TGTGCCAGCAGTTTATGGGACAGCCACTACGAGCAGTACTTC
cdr3_aa: CASSLWDSHYEQYF

d_call: .
v_call: TRBV19
clone_size: .
j_call: TRBJ1-1
cdr3_nt: TGTGCCAGTAGTATACCCAGGATGAACACTGAAGCTTTCTTT
cdr3_aa: CASSIPRMNTEAFF

d_call: .
v_call: TRBV6-1
clone_size: .
j_call: TRBJ1-6
cdr3_nt: TGTGCCAGCAGTGATAATCCGAATTCACCCCTCCACTTT
cdr3_aa: CASSDNPNSPLHF

d_call: .
v_call: TRBV20-1
clone_size: .
j_call: TRBJ2-1
cdr3_nt: TGCAGTGCTTTAAGGTGGAGGGGGGACAATGAGCAGTTCTTC
cdr3_aa: CSALRWRGDNEQFF

d_call: .
v_call: TRBV5-6
clone_size: .
j_call: TRBJ1-5
cdr3_nt: TGTGCCAGCAGCTACGGACCTTCCGAAGGGGTCAATCAGCCCCAGCATTTT
cdr3_aa: CASSYGPSEGVNQPQHF

d_call: TRBD2
v_call: TRBV4-1
clone_size: many
j_call: TRBJ2-1
cdr3_nt: TGCGCCAGCAGCCAAGGGACTAGCGGTACCTACAATGAGCAGTTCTTC
cdr3_aa: CASSQGTSGTYNEQFF

d_call: .
v_call: TRBV19
clone_size: .
j_call: TRBJ1-5
cdr3_nt: TGTGCCAGAAATAGGCTCACTTCCAATCAGCCCCAGCATTTT
cdr3_aa: CARNRLTSNQPQHF

d_call: .
v_call: TRBV5-1
clone_size: many
j_call: TRBJ1-2
cdr3_nt: TGCGCCAGCAGCCCGAGGGGCGGCAGGGGCTACACCTTC
cdr3_aa: CASSPRGGRGYTF

d_call: .
v_call: TRBV5-1
clone_size: .
j_call: TRBJ2-7
cdr3_nt: TGCGCCAGCAGCCATGGGGACCTCTCGTCCGAGCAGTACTTC
cdr3_aa: CASSHGDLSSEQYF

d_call: TRBD1
v_call: TRBV6-1
clone_size: .
j_call: TRBJ1-3
cdr3_nt: TGTGCCAGCCGGACAGGGTTGACGATAAACACCATATATTTT
cdr3_aa: CASRTGLTINTIYF